Presented here are 16 T cell receptor beta chains from one specimen sequenced in a study of graft-versus-host responses after intestinal transplantation. Only in-frame clones appear in the TCRdb table, and some are missing; sequencing was by immunoSEQ multiplex PCR. The repertoire consists of 15,000 or so clones, with approximately 80% occurring once and the leading ten covering 3% to 4.5%. Graft specimens yielded both intraepithelial and lamina propria lymphocytes. The sample in question was ileum tissue, obtained just over 26 days after intestinal transplant. The receptors were sampled from a human patient who received an intestinal transplant, so some T cells may come from the graft donor.

V usage is TRBV18 and J usage is TRBJ2-2, with 8 nucleotides matching TRBD1. CDR3 length: 15 amino acids. V dropped 2 bases and J dropped 5; count of bases not matched to a gene: 4. Germline-derived CDR1 and CDR2 are KGHSH and LQKENI. CDR3 amino acids: CASSPGQGGTGELFF. The DNA of the CDR3 is TGTGCCAGCTCACCAGGACAGGGAGGAACCGGGGAGCTGTTTTTT.

This chain joins TRBV10-1 and TRBJ2-3, with TRBD1 identical over 8 bases. Germline CDR1 is WNHNN and CDR2 is SYGVQD (reference sequence). V was clipped by 4 bases and J by 2 bases; unmatched bases: 5. The CDR3 is 15 residues long. The CDR3 spells CASSAGTGDTDTQYF. The DNA for the CDR3 is TGCGCCAGCAGTGCCGGGACAGGAGACACAGATACGCAGTATTTT.

V gene TRBV25-1 combines with J gene TRBJ2-2, with TRBD1 as a possible D gene (5 bases). V shed 7 bases and J shed 7 bases, with 7 bases lying between them. The germline V gene encodes CDR1 MGHDK and CDR2 SYGVNS. The CDR3 consists of 11 residues. The DNA of the CDR3 is TGTGCCAGCACGACAGACGGGGAGCTGTTTTTT. Protein sequence: CASTTDGELFF.

The J gene is TRBJ1-1, the V gene TRBV4-1, with 9 nucleotides matching TRBD1. The length of the CDR3 is 15 residues. In germline, CDR1 is MGHRA, CDR2 YSYEKL. J gave up 2 bases and V 3 bases, and 4 bases lay outside the gene matches. The CDR3 spells CASSHPGQGNTEAFF. CDR3 DNA sequence: TGCGCCAGCAGCCACCCGGGACAGGGCAACACTGAAGCTTTCTTT.

This chain links TRBV6-5 with TRBJ2-2; 9 positions agree with TRBD2. CDR1 and CDR2 (germline): MNHEY, SVGAGI. J lost 2 bases, V lost 6 bases, and 4 bases had no gene match. This CDR3 is built from 15 residues. The CDR3 sequence is CASSTSGFNTGELFF. CDR3 in DNA: TGTGCCAGCAGCACTAGCGGGTTTAACACCGGGGAGCTGTTTTTT.

This chain connects TRBV7-2 to TRBJ1-6; D ambiguous. This CDR3 region has 15 residues. Trimming pared 6 bases from V and 3 bases from J, leaving 12 bases between. The germline CDR1 and CDR2 sequences are SGHTA and FQGNSA. In nucleotides, the CDR3 is TGTGCCAGCAGGGGCGGGAGGGTCTATAATTCACCCCTCCACTTT. Its translation: CASRGGRVYNSPLHF.

The CDR3 coding sequence is TGTGCCAGCAGCTTAGACAGGAATGAGCAGTTCTTC. Its translation: CASSLDRNEQFF. The chain links TRBV11-1 to TRBJ2-1; D possibly corresponds to TRBD1 (5 bases). CDR1 is SGHAT and CDR2 is FQDESV in the germline V gene (reference sequence). This CDR3 region has 12 residues. Trimming left V 1 base short and J 7 bases short, with 5 bases between.

This clone counts as medium-sized. The V gene is TRBV21-1, the J gene TRBJ2-5; the table's D call TRBD1 went unverified against the DNA. TRBV21-1 is termed a pseudogene. The CDR3 sequence is 16 residues long. CDR3 nucleotide sequence: TGTGCCAGCAGCAAAGACGACAGGGGAGAGAGGGAGACCCAGTACTTC. The encoded protein is CASSKDDRGERETQYF.

This chain uses TRBV16 with TRBJ1-1; a possible D gene is TRBD1 (5 bases). V shed 3 bases and J shed 7 bases, with 18 bases lying between them. Looked up from germline, CDR1 is KGHSY and CDR2 is FQNENV. The CDR3 totals 15 residues. CDR3 protein: CASSHHDSRKNEAFF. Written as DNA, the CDR3 is TGTGCCAGCAGCCACCACGACAGTAGAAAGAATGAAGCTTTCTTT. Drawing the rest from reference TRBV16 and TRBJ1-1, the complete variable domain is GEEVAQTPKHLVRGEGQKAKLYCAPIKGHSYVFWYQQVLKNEFKFLISFQNENVFDETGMPKERFSAKCLPNSPCSLEIQATKLEDSAVYFCASSHHDSRKNEAFFGQGTRLTVV.

This clone appeared once. The chain employs TRBV15 and TRBJ2-2, with D tentatively TRBD1 (6 bases). The CDR3 totals 16 residues. CDR1 and CDR2 (germline): LNHNV, YYDKDF (reference sequence). The V end lost 3 bases, the J end lost 2 bases, and 13 bases lay between the germline ends. CDR3 protein: CATSSSGTLNTGELFF. The CDR3 DNA follows: TGTGCCACCAGCAGTTCCGGGACACTCAACACCGGGGAGCTGTTTTTT.

The CDR3 sequence is CSVEDQVGQGAQETQYF. The CDR3 coding sequence is TGCAGCGTTGAAGATCAGGTGGGGCAGGGGGCACAAGAGACCCAGTACTTC. The chain recombines TRBV29-1 with TRBJ2-5; 8 nucleotides match TRBD1. CDR1 and CDR2 from the germline V gene are SQVTM and ANQGSEA. V dropped 0 bases and J dropped 2; count of bases not matched to a gene: 11. This CDR3 contains 17 residues.

V is TRBV27 and J is TRBJ2-2; the match to TRBD1 covers 7 bases. Germline-derived CDR1 and CDR2 are MNHEY and SMNVEV (reference sequence). J lost 3 bases, V lost 3 bases, and 13 bases had no gene match. The CDR3 extends over 18 amino acids. The CDR3: CASSLPPTGVGDTGELFF. The CDR3 nucleotides are TGTGCCAGCAGTTTGCCCCCCACAGGGGTGGGAGACACCGGGGAGCTGTTTTTT.

The CDR3 protein is CASTPSYGQGATGYTF. In DNA, the CDR3 is TGTGCCAGTACCCCGAGTTATGGCCAGGGGGCGACTGGCTACACCTTC. V is TRBV19 and J is TRBJ1-2, with TRBD1 identical over 8 bases. This CDR3 comprises 16 residues. The V and J ends lost 7 bases and 7 bases, in that order; junction bases with no gene match: 17. CDR1 LNHDA and CDR2 SQIVND come from the germline V gene (reference sequence).

The rearrangement joins TRBV4-2 to TRBJ2-2; D is possibly TRBD2 (6 bases). The CDR3 extends over 18 amino acids. V dropped 0 bases and J dropped 1 base, with 15 bases sitting between them. Germline CDR1 LGHNA, CDR2 YNFKEQ. CDR3 loop: CASSQDSGAGRNTGELFF. In DNA form, the CDR3 reads TGTGCCAGCAGCCAAGATTCCGGCGCGGGGAGGAACACCGGGGAGCTGTTTTTT.

This chain connects TRBV7-6 to TRBJ2-3; D possibly corresponds to TRBD1 (5 bases). The V end was cut by 0 bases, the J end by 0 bases, with 10 bases between. Germline V gene lookup returns CDR1 SGHVS and CDR2 FNYEAQ. There are 16 residues in the CDR3. This CDR3 reads CASSLAWGSSTDTQYF. The CDR3 nucleotides are TGTGCCAGCAGCTTAGCGTGGGGCTCTAGCACAGATACGCAGTATTTT.

This chain links TRBV6-4 with TRBJ2-1; the match to TRBD2 covers 13 bases. The germline V gene has CDR1 MRHNA and CDR2 SNTAGT. The V and J ends lost 4 bases and 6 bases, in that order; junction bases with no gene match: 0. This CDR3 spans 14 amino acids. CDR3 protein: CASSGTSGGNEQFF. DNA for the CDR3: TGTGCCAGCAGTGGGACTAGCGGGGGCAATGAGCAGTTCTTC.